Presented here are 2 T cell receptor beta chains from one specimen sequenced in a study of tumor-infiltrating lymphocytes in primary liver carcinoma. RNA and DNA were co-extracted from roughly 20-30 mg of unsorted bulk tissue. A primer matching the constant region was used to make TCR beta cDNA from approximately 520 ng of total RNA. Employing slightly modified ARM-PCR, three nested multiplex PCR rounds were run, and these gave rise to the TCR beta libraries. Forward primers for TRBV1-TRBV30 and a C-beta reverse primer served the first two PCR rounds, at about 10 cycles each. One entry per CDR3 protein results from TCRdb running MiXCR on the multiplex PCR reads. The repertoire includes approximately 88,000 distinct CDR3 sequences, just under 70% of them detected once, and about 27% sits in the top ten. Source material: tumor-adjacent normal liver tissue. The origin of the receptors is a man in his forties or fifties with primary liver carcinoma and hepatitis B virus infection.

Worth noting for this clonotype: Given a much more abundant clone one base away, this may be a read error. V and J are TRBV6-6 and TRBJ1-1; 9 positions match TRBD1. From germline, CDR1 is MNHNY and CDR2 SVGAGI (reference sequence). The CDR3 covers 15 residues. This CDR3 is CVSSYPGQGVAEAFF. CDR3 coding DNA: TGTGTCAGCAGTTACCCGGGACAGGGAGTAGCTGAAGCTTTCTTT.

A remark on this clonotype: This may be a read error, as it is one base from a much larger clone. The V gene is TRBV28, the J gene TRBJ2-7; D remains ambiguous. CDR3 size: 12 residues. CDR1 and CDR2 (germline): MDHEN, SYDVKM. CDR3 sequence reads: CVSSRTDKKEYF. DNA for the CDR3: TGTGTCAGCAGCCGGACGGATAAGAAGGAGTACTTC. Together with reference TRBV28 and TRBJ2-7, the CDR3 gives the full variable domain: DVKVTQSSRYLVKRTGEKVFLECVQDMDHENMFWYRQDPGLGLRLIYFSYDVKMKEKGDIPEGYSVSREKKERFSLILESASTNQTSMYLCVSSRTDKKEYFGPGTRLTVT.